This T cell receptor beta chain originates from a study of blood T cell repertoires in COVID-19. Overall study context: Acute and convalescent COVID-19 samples came from the United States, Italy and Spain.

Germline V gene lookup returns CDR1 KGHDR and CDR2 SFDVKD. The CDR3 loop spans 15 amino acids. V gave up 0 bases and J gave up 5 bases, with 9 bases separating them. Sequencing was performed with immunoSEQ multiplex PCR; in TCRdb, only in-frame clones are kept and a portion is missing. The sample holds about 140,000 clones; approximately 90% are singletons and the top ten take about 2.5%. Followed longitudinally, the Seattle patients had been enrolled during active infection. The receptor's source is a human donor with COVID-19, enrolled during active disease. The donor label of this sample is uncertain. The chain uses TRBV24-1 and TRBJ2-2, with D maybe TRBD2 (6 bases). Sequenced sample: peripheral blood. CDR3 amino acids: CATSDLRGGTGELFF. Here the CDR3 DNA reads TGTGCCACCAGTGATTTGCGTGGGGGGACCGGGGAGCTGTTTTTT.